This T cell receptor beta chain was captured in a study of T cells in localized non-small cell lung cancer. General study results and limits: Higher adjacent-lung clonality was associated with shorter survival. The study sequenced only one region of the tumor. As a result, intratumor heterogeneity could not be excluded and remains possible. Appearance in adjacent lung was seen for a median roughly 56 of the top 100 tumor clones.

Concerning this clone: Its antigen is unknown.

The table came from immunoSEQ multiplex PCR; TCRdb's copy has only in-frame clones and leaves some out. The sample has about 48,000 clones, around three quarters seen once; the top ten hold approximately 16%. This CDR3 has 15 amino acids. The V gene lost 4 bases and the J gene lost 3 bases, with 16 bases spanning the gap. CDR1 and CDR2 (germline): MDHEN, SYDVKM. The sample here was peripheral blood, taken before any cancer treatment. The chain has TRBV28 and TRBJ2-7; the D gene is possibly TRBD2 (5 bases). The source is a man aged 35 to 69 with stage I squamous cell lung carcinoma. CDR3 protein: CASSSRLREHYEQYF. CDR3 nucleotide sequence: TGTGCCAGCAGTTCCCGATTACGGGAACACTACGAGCAGTACTTC.